This passage covers 7 T cell receptor beta chains from one sample sequenced in a study of blood T cells in healthy people across ages. A second roughly 7 to 12 cycle PCR used barcoded and J-beta primers. TCRdb reprocessed the 5' RACE reads with MiXCR, giving one entry per CDR3 protein. The sample has a few hundred thousand distinct CDR3 sequences; approximately 51% are singletons. The specimen was blood. These receptors were collected from a man aged 55 to 70 in good health.

The V and J genes are TRBV5-6 and TRBJ2-7; 10 bases align to TRBD1. The CDR3 has 18 residues. V gave up 3 bases and J gave up 0 bases; unmatched junction bases: 12. Germline loops: CDR1 SGHDT, CDR2 YYEEEE. CDR3: CASSSVGTGVASSYEQYF. The DNA for the CDR3 is TGTGCCAGCAGCTCGGTGGGGACAGGGGTGGCAAGCTCCTACGAGCAGTACTTC.

V is TRBV10-3 and J is TRBJ2-1; 10 nucleotides align to TRBD1. In germline, CDR1 is ENHRY, CDR2 SYGVKD. Trimming cost V 10 bases and J 7 bases; bases outside gene matches: 10. The CDR3 loop spans 14 amino acids. CDR3 loop: CATTEGTGENEQFF. CDR3 DNA: TGTGCCACCACCGAAGGGACAGGGGAGAATGAGCAGTTCTTC.

The chain couples TRBV7-2 to TRBJ2-7; D uncertain. CDR3 length equals 16 residues. Between the trimmed V and J ends, which lost 2 bases and 4 bases, there was a span of 18 bases. Germline V gives CDR1 SGHTA, CDR2 FQGNSA. In DNA form, the CDR3 reads TGTGCCAGCAGCTTAAGCTTGGATGCTCTCGGTTACGAGCAGTACTTC. Translated: CASSLSLDALGYEQYF. Full variable domain (remainder filled in from reference TRBV7-2 and TRBJ2-7): GAGVSQSPSNKVTEKGKDVELRCDPISGHTALYWYRQSLGQGLEFLIYFQGNSAPDKSGLPSDRFSAERTGGSVSTLTIQRTQQEDSAVYLCASSLSLDALGYEQYFGPGTRLTVT.

The J gene is TRBJ1-4, the V gene TRBV5-1, with no clear D. V lost 1 base to trimming and J lost 8 bases, with 12 bases between them. CDR3 length equals 14 residues. Germline-derived CDR1 and CDR2 are SGHRS and YFSETQ. CDR3: CASSLSRPEEKLFF. The CDR3 bases are TGCGCCAGCAGCTTGAGCAGGCCGGAAGAAAAACTGTTTTTT. Full variable domain (remainder filled in from reference TRBV5-1 and TRBJ1-4): KAGVTQTPRYLIKTRGQQVTLSCSPISGHRSVSWYQQTPGQGLQFLFEYFSETQRNKGNFPGRFSGRQFSNSRSEMNVSTLELGDSALYLCASSLSRPEEKLFFGSGTQLSVL.

The chain joins TRBV7-2 to TRBJ1-1; possibly TRBD1 for D (5 bases). Germline lookup yields CDR1 SGHTA and CDR2 FQGNSA. V shed 0 bases and J shed 6 bases, with 5 bases lying between them. There are 12 residues in the CDR3. The CDR3 reads CASSLARAEAFF. The CDR3 nucleotides are TGTGCCAGCAGCTTAGCCAGGGCTGAAGCTTTCTTT.

This clonotype was counted between two and nine times. One base away lies a much larger clone, so this may be a sequencing read error. As DNA, the CDR3 is TGTGCCACCAAGGGGGCGCGACTAGCCGCGCCCAATGAGCAGTACTTC. Protein sequence: CATKGARLAAPNEQYF. V usage is TRBV7-2 and J usage is TRBJ2-5; TRBD1 or TRBD2 may be the D gene (7 bases each). The germline V and J ends were trimmed by 10 bases and 11 bases, with 32 bases remaining between them. Germline V CDR1 and CDR2: SGHTA, FQGNSA. The CDR3 is 16 amino acids.

The rearrangement links TRBV7-2 to TRBJ2-1; 7 bases are a match to TRBD2. The DNA matches TRBJ2-7 better at its end, which makes the J call doubtful. The length of the CDR3 is 15 residues. Germline V lookup: CDR1 SGHTA, CDR2 FQGNSA. The CDR3 DNA reads as TGTGCCAGCAGCCCACTCGGGGGGAACTACAATGAGCAGTACTTC. Its translation: CASSPLGGNYNEQYF.